This TCR beta chain was sequenced during a study of T cells in Graves' hyperthyroidism and ophthalmopathy. Hyperthyroidism was newly diagnosed in patients aged 18 to 65 (duration under 2 months). Extraction of PBMCs used roughly 10 ml of fresh peripheral blood. Authors of the study amplified TCR beta CDR3 regions from RNA transcripts. HTBI primers drove first-round RT-PCR of the TCR CDR3. TCRdb used MiXCR to reprocess the multiplex PCR reads, holding one entry per CDR3 protein. The table has hundreds of thousands of distinct CDR3 sequences, around 39% seen once. This CDR3 has 15 residues. V shed 2 bases, J shed 7 bases, and the junction held 10 bases outside the gene matches. CDR1 and CDR2 (germline): MNHEY, SVGAGI.

This chain joins TRBV6-5 and TRBJ2-7; 8 bases align to TRBD1. The sequence was obtained from a man younger than 35 with Graves' hyperthyroidism. Sequencing was done on a sample of blood. DNA for the CDR3: TGTGCCAGCAGTTACGGACAGGGCCGACCGGGGGAGCAGTACTTC. This gives the protein CASSYGQGRPGEQYF.